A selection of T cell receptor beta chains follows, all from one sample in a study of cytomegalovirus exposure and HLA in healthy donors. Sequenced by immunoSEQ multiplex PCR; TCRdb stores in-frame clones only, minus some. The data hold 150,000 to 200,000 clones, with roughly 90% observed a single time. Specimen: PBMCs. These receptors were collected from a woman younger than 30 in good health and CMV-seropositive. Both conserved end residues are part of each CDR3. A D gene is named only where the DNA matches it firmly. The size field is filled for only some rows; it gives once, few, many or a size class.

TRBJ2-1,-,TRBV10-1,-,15,CASSDGSGGYNEQFF,TGCGCCAGCAGTGACGGGTCCGGGGGCTACAATGAGCAGTTCTTC
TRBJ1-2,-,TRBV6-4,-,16,CASSDTHNRINYGYTF,TGTGCCAGCAGTGACACACACAACAGGATAAACTATGGCTACACCTTC
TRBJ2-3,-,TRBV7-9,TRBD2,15,CASSSNYAGGDTQYF,TGTGCCAGCAGCTCTAACTATGCGGGAGGAGATACGCAGTATTTT
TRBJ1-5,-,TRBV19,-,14,CASSIDQFNQPQHF,TGTGCCAGTAGTATTGATCAGTTTAATCAGCCCCAGCATTTT
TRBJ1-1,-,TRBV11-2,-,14,CASSLDFMNTEAFF,TGTGCCAGCAGCTTAGATTTTATGAACACTGAAGCTTTCTTT
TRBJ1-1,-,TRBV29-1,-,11,CSVVVHTEAFF,TGCAGCGTTGTCGTCCACACTGAAGCTTTCTTT
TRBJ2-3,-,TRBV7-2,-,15,CASSLERAGTDTQYF,TGTGCCAGCAGCTTAGAGAGGGCCGGCACAGATACGCAGTATTTT
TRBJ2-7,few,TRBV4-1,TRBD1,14,CASSQVDRVYEQYF,TGCGCCAGCAGCCAGGTGGACAGGGTCTACGAGCAGTACTTC
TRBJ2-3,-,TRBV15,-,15,CATSPRGQNTDTQYF,TGTGCCACCAGCCCACGCGGACAGAACACAGATACGCAGTATTTT
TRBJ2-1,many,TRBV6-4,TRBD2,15,CASSDSSGSYNEQFF,TGTGCCAGCAGTGACTCGAGCGGGAGTTACAATGAGCAGTTCTTC
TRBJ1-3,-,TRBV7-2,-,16,CASSWEVRYSGNTIYF,TGTGCCAGCAGCTGGGAGGTCCGTTACTCTGGAAACACCATATATTTT
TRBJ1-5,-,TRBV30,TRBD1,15,CAWTEQGNSNQPQHF,TGTGCCTGGACCGAACAGGGGAATAGCAATCAGCCCCAGCATTTT